This TCR beta chain was profiled in a study of blood T cell repertoires in COVID-19. Study summary: From the United States, Italy and Spain came samples of acute and convalescent COVID-19. Nucleic acid was either cDNA or gDNA, and it came from T cells, B-cell-depleted T cells, or PBMCs.

In the original analysis: Scientists estimated how many nucleated cells there were by amplifying reference gene primers. TCRdb keeps only in-frame clones here, not all; method: immunoSEQ multiplex PCR. Clone size and the V and J calls come from that table; the DNA yielded D and trimming. The sample carries roughly 380,000 clones, 81% recorded once. The clonotype originates from a human donor with acute or convalescent COVID-19. The donor label of this sample is uncertain. The sample consisted of peripheral blood.

The chain's CDR3 is CASSLDYLPTSQPQHF. Here the CDR3 DNA reads TGTGCCAGCAGCTTAGATTACCTCCCAACTAGTCAGCCCCAGCATTTT. The V call is TRBV7-2, the J call TRBJ1-5, with D uncertain. The V gene's germline CDR1 is SGHTA and CDR2 FQGNSA. CDR3 size: 16 residues. The V end lost 1 base, the J end lost 6 bases, and 16 bases lay between the germline ends.